This is a list of T cell receptor beta chains from one sample in a study of blood T cell repertoires in COVID-19. Profiled with immunoSEQ multiplex PCR; TCRdb holds only in-frame clones, not every one. The sample carries more than 400,000 clones, 90% recorded once. The material sequenced was PBMCs or T cells enriched from blood (not recorded which). Receptors were obtained from a man younger than 30 who had recovered from COVID-19. CDR3s include the opening cysteine and the closing phenylalanine or tryptophan. D genes are given only for firm matches. Size values are once, few and many counts, or a class for expanded clones, and some rows have none.

CDR3 protein,CDR3 DNA,clone size,J gene,D gene,V gene
CASSFIYGYTF,TGTGCCAGCAGTTTCATCTATGGCTACACCTTC,-,TRBJ1-2,-,TRBV28
CASSPRGHPYYGYTF,TGTGCCAGTAGTCCCCGGGGTCACCCGTACTATGGCTACACCTTC,once,TRBJ1-2,-,TRBV19
CASSRTGGYEQYF,TGTGCCAGCAGTAGGACAGGGGGCTACGAGCAGTACTTC,-,TRBJ2-7,TRBD1,TRBV27
CASSLGEGAGELFF,TGTGCCAGCAGCTTGGGCGAGGGGGCCGGGGAGCTGTTTTTT,-,TRBJ2-2,-,TRBV7-9
CASSQGGSTDTQYF,TGTGCCAGCTCCCAGGGAGGGAGCACAGATACGCAGTATTTT,-,TRBJ2-3,TRBD2,TRBV27
CAIRGHKTDLEAFF,TGTGCCATCAGGGGACACAAGACAGACCTTGAAGCTTTCTTT,-,TRBJ1-1,-,TRBV10-3
CASSQLSVLETQYF,TGCGCCAGCAGCCAATTATCTGTTTTGGAGACCCAGTACTTC,once,TRBJ2-5,-,TRBV4-1
CASSLAGHFSGANVLTF,TGCGCCAGCAGCTTGGCGGGACACTTCTCTGGGGCCAACGTCCTGACTTTC,once,TRBJ2-6,-,TRBV5-1
CASSWTSGGANTGELFF,TGTGCCAGCTCATGGACTAGCGGGGGAGCGAACACCGGGGAGCTGTTTTTT,-,TRBJ2-2,TRBD2,TRBV18
CASSPRQGTLSGNTIYF,TGTGCCAGCAGCCCTAGACAGGGAACCCTCTCTGGAAACACCATATATTTT,-,TRBJ1-3,TRBD1,TRBV4-2
CASSLDRGKGTDTQYF,TGTGCCAGCAGTTTAGATCGGGGAAAGGGCACAGATACGCAGTATTTT,-,TRBJ2-3,-,TRBV28
CASSSGYSSYNEQFF,TGTGCCAGCAGCTCGGGATACAGCTCCTACAATGAGCAGTTCTTC,-,TRBJ2-1,-,TRBV11-2
CASTSDRVNQPQHF,TGTGCCAGTACCTCAGACAGGGTCAATCAGCCCCAGCATTTT,-,TRBJ1-5,TRBD1,TRBV19
CASSTGGRQPQHF,TGTGCCAGCTCTACAGGGGGCCGTCAGCCCCAGCATTTT,-,TRBJ1-5,TRBD1,TRBV2
CASSLFPPGANTEAFF,TGTGCCAGCAGCTTGTTTCCCCCAGGGGCTAACACTGAAGCTTTCTTT,-,TRBJ1-1,-,TRBV5-6
CASGTARNSPLHF,TGTGCCAGTGGGACAGCACGTAATTCACCCCTCCACTTT,-,TRBJ1-6,TRBD1,TRBV19
CASSVGDTHQPQHF,TGTGCCAGCAGCGTAGGGGACACTCATCAGCCCCAGCATTTT,-,TRBJ1-5,-,TRBV9
CATSIQGPGAPLHF,TGTGCCACCAGCATACAGGGTCCAGGGGCACCCCTCCACTTT,-,TRBJ1-6,-,TRBV15
CASSFLASGANVLTF,TGTGCCAGCAGTTTTCTGGCCTCTGGGGCCAACGTCCTGACTTTC,-,TRBJ2-6,-,TRBV27
CASSHTSDPSYEQYF,TGCGCCAGCAGCCATACTAGCGATCCATCCTACGAGCAGTACTTC,-,TRBJ2-7,TRBD2,TRBV4-1
CASSTTGAESPLHF,TGTGCCAGTAGTACGACAGGGGCCGAGTCACCCCTCCACTTT,once,TRBJ1-6,TRBD1,TRBV19
CASSQVSVSPQGKNYGYTF,TGCGCCAGCAGCCAAGTGAGTGTATCGCCACAGGGCAAGAACTATGGCTACACCTTC,-,TRBJ1-2,-,TRBV4-1
CAISESKLRSLNSPLHF,TGTGCCATCAGTGAGTCGAAGCTCCGGAGCTTGAATTCACCCCTCCACTTT,-,TRBJ1-6,-,TRBV10-3
CASTLSSGNTIYF,TGTGCCAGCACCCTCAGCTCTGGAAACACCATATATTTT,once,TRBJ1-3,-,TRBV3-1/TRBV3-2
CASSLDPSSSYNSPLHF,TGCGCCAGCAGCTTGGATCCATCGAGCTCCTATAATTCACCCCTCCACTTT,-,TRBJ1-6,-,TRBV5-1
CASSLAPSSYNEQFF,TGTGCCAGCAGCTTAGCTCCTAGCTCCTACAATGAGCAGTTCTTC,once,TRBJ2-1,-,TRBV11-3
CASSQSEAESSGYTF,TGTGCCAGCAGCCAATCGGAGGCAGAATCCTCCGGCTACACCTTC,-,TRBJ1-2,-,TRBV3-1/TRBV3-2
CASSLTSGRTYEQYF,TGTGCCAGCAGCTTAACTAGCGGGAGAACCTACGAGCAGTACTTC,few,TRBJ2-7,TRBD2,TRBV7-3
CASSPTTGRGYNEQFF,TGTGCCAGCTCACCAACGACAGGGAGAGGGTACAATGAGCAGTTCTTC,-,TRBJ2-1,TRBD1,TRBV18
CACNGLATEAFF,TGTGCCTGCAATGGACTTGCCACTGAAGCTTTCTTT,-,TRBJ1-1,-,TRBV30
CASSNRDSAGNTIYF,TGTGCCAGCAGCAATCGGGACAGTGCTGGAAACACCATATATTTT,-,TRBJ1-3,-,TRBV21-1
CASSTQGAQETQYF,TGTGCCAGCAGCACACAGGGGGCGCAGGAGACCCAGTACTTC,-,TRBJ2-5,TRBD1,TRBV5-4
CASSSGFETQYF,TGTGCCAGCAGCAGCGGGTTCGAGACCCAGTACTTC,-,TRBJ2-5,-,TRBV6-6
CATRGSQETQYF,TGTGCCACTCGGGGGAGCCAAGAGACCCAGTACTTC,-,TRBJ2-5,-,TRBV24-1
CSASRGNEQYF,TGCAGTGCTAGTAGGGGAAACGAGCAGTACTTC,-,TRBJ2-7,-,TRBV20-1
CASSYRGHTEAFF,TGTGCCAGCAGTTATAGGGGCCACACTGAAGCTTTCTTT,once,TRBJ1-1,-,TRBV6-5
CASSSKTYQNEKLFF,TGTGCCAGCAGCTCAAAGACTTACCAGAATGAAAAACTGTTTTTT,-,TRBJ1-4,-,TRBV5-4
CASSYFGGTEAFF,TGTGCCAGCAGTTACTTCGGGGGGACTGAAGCTTTCTTT,-,TRBJ1-1,-,TRBV6-5
CASSSGGVGDTQYF,TGTGCCAGCAGCTCCGGGGGAGTGGGAGATACGCAGTATTTT,-,TRBJ2-3,-,TRBV11-3
CSVAAGRETQYF,TGCAGCGTTGCGGCAGGCCGGGAGACCCAGTACTTC,once,TRBJ2-5,-,TRBV29-1
CASSIGTASYEQYF,TGTGCCAGTAGTATAGGGACAGCCTCCTACGAGCAGTACTTC,-,TRBJ2-7,-,TRBV19
CASSDGTKSTDTQYF,TGTGCCAGCAGTGATGGGACTAAGAGCACAGATACGCAGTATTTT,-,TRBJ2-3,TRBD2,TRBV2
CASSEGPGNGYTF,TGTGCCAGCAGTGAAGGTCCGGGTAATGGCTACACCTTC,-,TRBJ1-2,-,TRBV2
CASSLDSHGELFF,TGTGCCAGCAGCTTAGACTCGCACGGGGAGCTGTTTTTT,few,TRBJ2-2,-,TRBV5-4
CASAQSSEQYF,TGTGCCAGCGCACAATCCAGCGAGCAGTACTTC,-,TRBJ2-7,-,TRBV6-5
CASQFRSPLAGRYEQFF,TGTGCCAGTCAGTTTAGGAGTCCACTAGCGGGACGCTATGAGCAGTTCTTC,-,TRBJ2-1,TRBD2,TRBV27
CASRGGVVNEKLFF,TGTGCCAGCCGCGGGGGGGTCGTTAATGAAAAACTGTTTTTT,-,TRBJ1-4,-,TRBV27
CASSRGELGRAEAFF,TGCGCCAGCAGCCGGGGGGAACTCGGACGGGCTGAAGCTTTCTTT,-,TRBJ1-1,-,TRBV5-1
CASSPQVDYGYTF,TGTGCCAGTAGTCCACAGGTAGACTATGGCTACACCTTC,-,TRBJ1-2,-,TRBV19
CASSQDMRQGENIQYF,TGCGCCAGCAGCCAAGATATGCGACAGGGCGAAAACATTCAGTACTTC,-,TRBJ2-4,TRBD1,TRBV4-1